The 26 T cell receptor beta chains presented below share a single source sample, sequenced in a study of T-cell reconstitution after alpha-beta-depleted transplantation in children. This sample's TCRbeta library carried unique molecular identifier barcodes. TCRdb ran MiXCR on the PCR reads and lists one entry per CDR3 protein. Here the sample spans 300,000 or so distinct CDR3 sequences, around 25% being singletons. The sample here was PBMCs, mostly from graft donor cells, taken 180 days after TCRalphabeta/CD19-depleted stem cell transplant. The receptors come from a male patient aged 5 to 17 who had a stem cell transplant for acute lymphoblastic leukemia, so the T cells may come from the graft donor.

A few counts support this clonotype. The chain joins TRBV27 to TRBJ1-2, with TRBD1 as a possible D gene (5 bases). Germline loops: CDR1 MNHEY, CDR2 SMNVEV (reference sequence). Trimming removed 3 bases from V and 0 bases from J, with 11 bases in between. The CDR3 has 15 residues. The CDR3: CASSLTVTTNYGYTF. CDR3 sequence (DNA): TGTGCCAGCAGTTTGACAGTTACCACTAACTATGGCTACACCTTC.

V and J are TRBV10-1 and TRBJ2-3; maybe TRBD1 (5 bases). In germline, CDR1 is WNHNN, CDR2 SYGVQD (reference sequence). The germline V and J ends were trimmed by 2 bases and 3 bases, with 21 bases remaining between them. CDR3 size: 18 residues. The CDR3 DNA reads as TGCGCCAGCAGTGAGCCCCACAAGACATCAGGGCCGACAGATACGCAGTATTTT. Translating gives CASSEPHKTSGPTDTQYF.

The J gene is TRBJ2-1, the V gene TRBV5-1; 8 positions match TRBD2. This CDR3 region has 15 residues. Germline V lookup: CDR1 SGHRS, CDR2 YFSETQ. With 1 base clipped from V and 2 bases from J, the junction kept 2 bases outside the gene matches. The CDR3 nucleotides are TGCGCCAGCAGCTTGACGGGAGGGACCTACAATGAGCAGTTCTTC. It translates to CASSLTGGTYNEQFF. Supplemented by reference TRBV5-1 and TRBJ2-1, the full variable domain reads KAGVTQTPRYLIKTRGQQVTLSCSPISGHRSVSWYQQTPGQGLQFLFEYFSETQRNKGNFPGRFSGRQFSNSRSEMNVSTLELGDSALYLCASSLTGGTYNEQFFGPGTRLTVL.

V and J are TRBV2 and TRBJ2-1; 13 positions match TRBD2. The CDR3 length is 16 residues. The V gene end was trimmed by 4 bases and the J gene end by 8 bases; junction bases not matched to a gene: 8. CDR1 is SNHLY, CDR2 FYNNEI, per germline. This chain's CDR3 is CASSALAGGPSHEQFF. The CDR3 nucleotides read TGTGCCAGCAGTGCACTAGCGGGAGGGCCGTCCCATGAGCAGTTCTTC. Looking up the rest from reference TRBV2 and TRBJ2-1 gives the full variable domain: EPEVTQTPSHQVTQMGQEVILRCVPISNHLYFYWYRQILGQKVEFLVSFYNNEISEKSEIFDDQFSVERPDGSNFTLKIRSTKLEDSAMYFCASSALAGGPSHEQFFGPGTRLTVL.

This sequence joins TRBV5-1 and TRBJ1-4, with 9 bases lining up with TRBD1. The CDR3 has 16 residues. Germline V lookup: CDR1 SGHRS, CDR2 YFSETQ. The V and J ends lost 0 bases and 6 bases, in that order; junction bases with no gene match: 6. CDR3 DNA: TGCGCCAGCAGCTTGGCGGGACAGGGAATGGATGAAAAACTGTTTTTT. Its protein product is CASSLAGQGMDEKLFF.

Only a few counts were recorded for this clonotype. The rearrangement joins TRBV7-9 to TRBJ2-7, with 7 bases that match TRBD1. This CDR3 has 14 residues. The V gene end was trimmed by 5 bases and the J gene end by 2 bases; junction bases not matched to a gene: 6. Germline CDR1 reads SEHNR; CDR2 reads FQNEAQ (reference sequence). As DNA, the CDR3 is TGTGCCAGCAGCACTCCGGGACAGACCTACGAGCAGTACTTC. Amino acid sequence: CASSTPGQTYEQYF.

V and J are TRBV6-4 and TRBJ1-2, with 7 bases that match TRBD1. The J segment lost 0 bases and the V segment lost 6 bases, leaving 4 bases of the junction unmatched. This CDR3 spans 14 amino acids. CDR1 MRHNA and CDR2 SNTAGT come from the germline V gene. This chain's CDR3 is CASSRDSTNYGYTF. The CDR3 nucleotides are TGTGCCAGCAGCCGGGACAGTACTAACTATGGCTACACCTTC.

This clonotype was seen many times. The rearrangement links TRBV12-3 or TRBV12-4 to TRBJ1-1; 7 positions match TRBD1. The CDR3 is 14 amino acids. The J segment lost 6 bases and the V segment lost 1 base, leaving 5 bases of the junction unmatched. The CDR3 bases are TGTGCCAGCAGTTTAGGACAGGGACCCGCTGAAGCTTTCTTT. Translated, it gives CASSLGQGPAEAFF.

The V and J genes are TRBV6-2 or TRBV6-3 and TRBJ2-7; D is tentatively TRBD1 or TRBD2 (5 bases each). The CDR3 loop spans 14 amino acids. Germline V CDR1 and CDR2: MNHEY, SVGEGT. V was pared by 8 bases and J by 1 base, with 15 bases between. The CDR3 spells CASRGTGLSYEQYF. In nucleotides, the CDR3 is TGTGCCAGCCGAGGGACCGGACTGTCCTACGAGCAGTACTTC.

In this sample, this clonotype turned up once. This chain joins TRBV4-2 and TRBJ2-1; 13 bases map to TRBD2. The V and J ends lost 2 bases and 9 bases, in that order; junction bases with no gene match: 25. The CDR3 is made up of 22 amino acids. Germline loops: CDR1 LGHNA, CDR2 YNFKEQ. The CDR3 here is CASSQPLVGTSGKVGTRSEQFF. The CDR3 bases are TGTGCCAGCAGCCAACCTCTAGTCGGGACTAGCGGGAAGGTGGGGACCAGGAGTGAGCAGTTCTTC.

This clonotype showed up just once. This chain uses TRBV5-4 with TRBJ2-1; TRBD1 or TRBD2 may be the D gene (7 bases each). The CDR3 spans 16 residues. Trimming cost V 4 bases and J 7 bases, with 21 bases left between them. The germline V gene encodes CDR1 SGHNT and CDR2 YYREEE (reference sequence). CDR3 protein: CASSPQGGGWGNEQFF. DNA of the CDR3: TGTGCCAGCAGCCCCCAGGGGGGAGGGTGGGGGAATGAGCAGTTCTTC.

This chain links TRBV6-2 or TRBV6-3 with TRBJ2-7, with 13 nucleotides matching TRBD2. Germline V gene data show CDR1 as MNHEY and CDR2 as SVGEGT. The CDR3 loop spans 15 amino acids. V lost 8 bases and J lost 4; bases outside the gene matches: 8. The CDR3 DNA sequence: TGTGCCAGCCGTCGACTAGCGGGAGGAGTATACGAGCAGTACTTC. Translation gives CASRRLAGGVYEQYF.

The genes are TRBV5-1 and TRBJ2-7; D may be TRBD1 or TRBD2 (5 bases each). The CDR3 contains 15 residues. Germline V gene sequence: CDR1 SGHRS, CDR2 YFSETQ. V gave up 1 base and J gave up 0 bases, with 11 bases separating them. The CDR3 loop is CASSLRGVLSYEQYF. The CDR3 region has the DNA TGCGCCAGCAGCTTGAGAGGGGTCCTCTCCTACGAGCAGTACTTC.

CDR3 bases: TGTGCCAGCAGCTTAAGAGTCGTACGAGGAGATACGCAGTATTTT. Translation gives CASSLRVVRGDTQYF. V and J are TRBV7-2 and TRBJ2-3; D gene uncertain. There are 15 residues in the CDR3. CDR1 is SGHTA and CDR2 is FQGNSA in the germline V gene. The germline V and J ends were trimmed by 2 bases and 5 bases, with 14 bases remaining between them.

This clonotype was counted only a few times. V and J are TRBV18 and TRBJ2-3; TRBD2 agrees at 15 bases. V was pared by 2 bases and J by 6 bases, with 15 bases of the junction left unmatched. The CDR3 runs 20 residues. Germline V gene lookup returns CDR1 KGHSH and CDR2 LQKENI. The CDR3 is CASSPSPGTSGRRSEDTQYF. CDR3 sequence (DNA): TGTGCCAGCTCACCATCTCCCGGGACTAGCGGGAGGAGGTCGGAGGATACGCAGTATTTT.

This clonotype came up once. The rearrangement uses TRBV18 and TRBJ2-7, with no clear D. CDR1 and CDR2 (germline): KGHSH, LQKENI. The length of the CDR3 is 15 residues. The V end lost 6 bases, the J end lost 5 bases, and 20 bases lay between the germline ends. CDR3: CASSPHIAGPNEQYF. The CDR3 nucleotides are TGTGCCAGCTCGCCTCATATCGCAGGTCCGAACGAGCAGTACTTC.

This clonotype turned up a few times. V usage is TRBV7-3 and J usage is TRBJ2-1; the match to TRBD2 covers 7 bases. The germline gives CDR1 SGHTA, CDR2 FQGTGA. The ends lost 2 bases at V and 2 bases at J; junction bases unmatched: 3. The CDR3 loop spans 15 amino acids. DNA of the CDR3: TGTGCCAGCAGCTTAGGGGCGGGGGCCTACAATGAGCAGTTCTTC. Its protein product is CASSLGAGAYNEQFF.

The rearrangement links TRBV5-1 to TRBJ2-3; 8 bases are a match to TRBD1. The germline V gene has CDR1 SGHRS and CDR2 YFSETQ. The CDR3 loop spans 17 amino acids. V dropped 4 bases and J dropped 3; count of bases not matched to a gene: 13. As DNA, the CDR3 is TGCGCCAGCAGCAGACAGGGGCCGAACGATAGGACAGATACGCAGTATTTT. Protein sequence: CASSRQGPNDRTDTQYF.

This clonotype was detected many times. The rearrangement joins TRBV4-1 to TRBJ2-1, with no clear D. The CDR3 is 15 amino acids. The V end lost 1 base, the J end lost 4 bases, and 11 bases lay between the germline ends. The germline V gene has CDR1 MGHRA and CDR2 YSYEKL. The CDR3: CASSQAASPYNEQFF. CDR3 nucleotide sequence: TGCGCCAGCAGCCAAGCGGCCAGCCCGTACAATGAGCAGTTCTTC.

This clonotype was detected a few times. The chain links TRBV16 to TRBJ1-4, with 7 bases lining up with TRBD1. The CDR3 totals 16 residues. J gave up 4 bases and V 3 bases, and 8 bases lay outside the gene matches. CDR1 and CDR2 (germline): KGHSY, FQNENV. The CDR3 region is CASSHRRTGDNEKLFF. CDR3 nucleotide sequence: TGTGCCAGCAGCCACCGAAGGACAGGTGATAATGAAAAACTGTTTTTT.

This chain connects TRBV29-1 to TRBJ2-3; D call uncertain. The germline V gene has CDR1 SQVTM and CDR2 ANQGSEA. Trimming removed 6 bases at V and 1 base at J, with 8 bases between. The length of the CDR3 is 12 residues. The CDR3 DNA sequence: TGCAGCGTCCTCAAGGGCACAGATACGCAGTATTTT. This sequence encodes CSVLKGTDTQYF.

This clonotype was picked up a small number of times. CDR3 loop: CASSQDLGAGTEAFF. The CDR3, as DNA: TGCGCCAGCAGCCAAGATTTGGGGGCGGGGACTGAAGCTTTCTTT. This chain joins TRBV4-1 and TRBJ1-1, with TRBD1 as a possible D gene (6 bases). Germline values: CDR1 MGHRA, CDR2 YSYEKL. The CDR3 covers 15 residues. The V end was cut by 0 bases, the J end by 5 bases, with 13 bases between.

This clonotype was counted many times. V gene TRBV20-1 combines with J gene TRBJ2-7, with no clear D. Germline CDR1 and CDR2: DFQATT and SNEGSKA (reference sequence). With 0 bases removed from V and 5 bases from J, the gap between germline ends came to 11 bases. This CDR3 has 13 amino acids. CDR3 nucleotides: TGCAGTGCTAGAGACGGCGCGAAGGACGAGCAGTACTTC. This sequence encodes CSARDGAKDEQYF.

This clonotype was observed a handful of times. The chain joins TRBV4-1 to TRBJ2-1; 7 positions agree with TRBD2. V lost 0 bases, J lost 5 bases, and 7 bases stayed unmatched. In germline, CDR1 is MGHRA, CDR2 YSYEKL. The CDR3 runs to 16 residues. CDR3 sequence (DNA): TGCGCCAGCAGCCAAGACGGGAGGACCGTCCACAATGAGCAGTTCTTC. It codes for CASSQDGRTVHNEQFF.

This clonotype was detected a few times. The chain employs TRBV21-1 and TRBJ2-3; the listed D gene, TRBD1, was not tested against the DNA. TRBV21-1 is shown as a pseudogene. This CDR3 spans 17 amino acids. This CDR3 is CASSKGDMDRDSDTQYF. DNA of the CDR3: TGTGCCAGCAGCAAAGGCGATATGGACAGGGATTCAGATACGCAGTATTTT.

This clonotype was seen only a few times. The chain is built from TRBV20-1 and TRBJ2-1, with D uncertain. The CDR3 consists of 12 residues. V was shortened by 0 bases and J by 6 bases, with 6 bases between the two germline ends. Germline V gene lookup returns CDR1 DFQATT and CDR2 SNEGSKA (reference sequence). CDR3 sequence: CSARDWVNEQFF. In DNA, the CDR3 is TGCAGTGCTAGAGATTGGGTCAATGAGCAGTTCTTC.